This is a list of T cell receptor beta chains from one sample in a study of cytomegalovirus exposure and HLA in healthy donors. Profiled with immunoSEQ multiplex PCR; TCRdb holds only in-frame clones, not every one. The repertoire includes roughly 230,000 clones, 92% of them detected once, and about 1.8% sits in the top ten. Sample: PBMCs. The receptors stem from a girl aged 2 to 10 in good health and CMV-seronegative. Both conserved end residues are part of each CDR3.

TRBV20-1	TRBJ2-3	CSARQDTQYF
TRBV19	TRBJ2-7	CASSLRLVGYEQYF
TRBV7-8	TRBJ2-1	CASSSGGLAGGLYYNEQFF
TRBV13	TRBJ1-1	CASSPGGTEAFF
TRBV11-2	TRBJ1-3	CASSLDGISTIYF
TRBV5-1	TRBJ1-2	CASSVTRRDGNYGYTF
TRBV5-4	TRBJ2-7	CASSLAFAGGASYEQYF
TRBV30	TRBJ2-1	CAWSAPGSGSLDEQFF
TRBV9	TRBJ1-2	CASSVEGTSYGYTF
TRBV11-3	TRBJ2-3	CARGKGLAGGSKSTDTQYF
TRBV25-1	TRBJ2-3	CASSDSGGGLTYTQYF
TRBV6-5	TRBJ1-4	CASTADSQEKLFF
TRBV6-1	TRBJ2-6	CASSEVESGANVLTF
TRBV6-4	TRBJ2-3	CAILASTDTQYF
TRBV6-5	TRBJ2-3	CASSGTGGFPDTQYF
TRBV10-3	TRBJ2-1	CAISEIGTGGASAHEQFF
TRBV27	TRBJ2-5	CASPRGTSGDGEETQYF
TRBV2	TRBJ2-1	CASTYISSYNEQFF
TRBV5-1	TRBJ2-5	CASSGLAGGAETQYF
TRBV11-2	TRBJ2-2	CAEDRANTGELFF
TRBV27	.	CASSFYKTSGGYEQYF
TRBV28	TRBJ2-7	CASSLRGQTYEQYF
TRBV21-1	TRBJ1-1	CASSKAQSRGLENTEAFF
TRBV27	TRBJ1-2	CASSTGDSHGYTF
TRBV5-1	TRBJ1-5	CASSWRGGQPQHF
TRBV10-1	TRBJ1-6	CASSISGNSPLHF
TRBV27	TRBJ2-7	CASSRSGASPSYEQYF
TRBV19	TRBJ1-1	CASSIGGGSDLTTEAFF
TRBV7-8	TRBJ2-2	CASSFSGSTGELFF
TRBV2	TRBJ2-1	CASSGRGRVYEQFF
TRBV19	TRBJ2-7	CASGPSNYEQYF
TRBV5-1	TRBJ2-4	CASSLVGQGKNIQYF
TRBV4-1	TRBJ2-7	CASSQDHTYYEQYF
TRBV5-1	TRBJ1-1	CASSPPGGQRAEAFF
TRBV11-1	TRBJ2-5	CASSLAPLGETQYF
TRBV30	TRBJ1-2	CAWRVQVYGYTF
TRBV9	TRBJ1-3	CASSGPGTGSGNTIYF
TRBV9	TRBJ2-7	CASSFDRGYEQYF
TRBV30	TRBJ2-3	CAWSVRARLVMTDTQYF
TRBV5-4	TRBJ1-3	CASSPGQGRLDTIYF
TRBV19	TRBJ1-5	CASSARDRGNQPQHF
TRBV29-1	TRBJ1-2	CSGLSVNYGYTF
TRBV19	TRBJ2-7	CASSVAGGSFSYEQYF
TRBV10-1	TRBJ1-1	CASSEGADRASRAFF
TRBV5-4	TRBJ1-6	CASSTPGGHSPLHF
TRBV11-2	TRBJ2-5	CASSPSGEETQYF
TRBV4-2	TRBJ1-1	CASSRNAGQMNTEAFF
TRBV11-2	TRBJ1-2	CASSSTTGFYGYTF
TRBV9	TRBJ1-1	CASSVGVGGSTEAFF
TRBV27	TRBJ2-7	CASSFQGTYEQYF
TRBV7-8	TRBJ2-4	CASSLASRSAKNIQYF
TRBV27	TRBJ1-3	CASQDRGAHTSSGNTIYF
TRBV19	TRBJ1-2	CASGIQGKDGYTF